These 20 T cell receptor beta chains were sequenced from one sample in a study of T-cell reconstitution after alpha-beta-depleted transplantation in children. Preparation of the TCRbeta library involved a method that used unique molecular identifiers. From the PCR reads, TCRdb called clonotypes with MiXCR, one entry per CDR3 protein. The sample has more than 200,000 distinct CDR3 sequences, 20% to 30% seen once. The sequencing here drew on PBMCs, taken before TCRalphabeta/CD19-depleted stem cell transplant. The source is a girl aged 2-15 years with Fanconi anemia, due to receive a stem cell transplant.

This clonotype was found once. The rearrangement links TRBV20-1 to TRBJ2-7, with 8 bases aligning to TRBD2. The length of the CDR3 is 15 residues. Germline CDR1 DFQATT, CDR2 SNEGSKA (reference sequence). The ends lost 1 base at V and 2 bases at J; junction bases unmatched: 7. The CDR3 protein is CSARGFPGLAYEQYF. CDR3 bases: TGCAGTGCTAGAGGGTTCCCGGGACTAGCCTACGAGCAGTACTTC.

DNA of the CDR3: TGTGCCAGCTCGCAGCTCGGGGACAGGAAAATTGCAGATACGCAGTATTTT. Residues: CASSQLGDRKIADTQYF. The chain links TRBV18 to TRBJ2-3; 8 nucleotides agree with TRBD1. V lost 6 bases, J lost 4 bases, and 15 bases stayed unmatched. Germline values: CDR1 KGHSH, CDR2 LQKENI. This CDR3 is 17 amino acids long.

The chain combines TRBV7-8 with TRBJ1-5; D ambiguous. The CDR3 has 15 amino acids. Looked up from germline, CDR1 is SGHVS and CDR2 is FQNEAQ. With 1 base removed from V and 3 bases from J, the gap between germline ends came to 10 bases. The chain's CDR3 is CASSLGRNSNQPQHF. In nucleotides, the CDR3 is TGTGCCAGCAGCTTAGGCCGGAACTCCAATCAGCCCCAGCATTTT. The full variable domain, completed using reference TRBV7-8 and TRBJ1-5, is GAGVSQSPRYKVAKRGQDVALRCDPISGHVSLFWYQQALGQGPEFLTYFQNEAQLDKSGLPSDRFFAERPEGSVSTLKIQRTQQEDSAVYLCASSLGRNSNQPQHFGDGTRLSIL.

The rearrangement links TRBV28 to TRBJ2-7; D not resolved. This CDR3 is built from 14 residues. Trimming pared 9 bases from V and 1 base from J, leaving 16 bases between. Germline V gene sequence: CDR1 MDHEN, CDR2 SYDVKM. The CDR3 nucleotides read TGTGCCAGGGGCCCCCGGCTCCTTTCCTACGAGCAGTACTTC. This gives the protein CARGPRLLSYEQYF.

This clonotype was seen a few times. J is TRBJ2-5 and V is TRBV6-5, with D perhaps TRBD2 (6 bases). CDR1 and CDR2 from the germline V gene are MNHEY and SVGAGI. The V end lost 7 bases, the J end lost 6 bases, and 12 bases lay between the germline ends. The CDR3 contains 12 residues. The CDR3 bases are TGTGCCAGCATTGGTAGCGGACAGACCCAGTACTTC. It is translated as CASIGSGQTQYF.

This clonotype was observed at least ten times. The chain couples TRBV20-1 to TRBJ2-7, with TRBD2 matching 7 bases. Germline values: CDR1 DFQATT, CDR2 SNEGSKA (reference sequence). The ends lost 4 bases at V and 3 bases at J; junction bases unmatched: 12. This CDR3 region has 15 residues. The DNA of the CDR3 is TGCAGTGCTATCCCCGCCGGGACTATTAACTACGAGCAGTACTTC. Protein: CSAIPAGTINYEQYF.

In its sample, this clonotype was seen many times. The rearrangement joins TRBV12-3 or TRBV12-4 to TRBJ2-4; 7 bases map to TRBD1. CDR3 size: 14 residues. V lost 7 bases, J lost 3 bases, and 6 bases stayed unmatched. The CDR3 loop is CASTGQALKNIQYF. The CDR3 coding sequence is TGTGCCAGCACCGGACAGGCCCTCAAAAACATTCAGTACTTC.

This chain links TRBV11-1 with TRBJ2-1; TRBD2 matches 16 bases. The CDR3 has 21 amino acids. From germline, CDR1 is SGHAT and CDR2 FQDESV (reference sequence). V shed 5 bases, J shed 4 bases, and the junction held 17 bases outside the gene matches. The DNA for the CDR3 is TGTGCCAGCAGCCCTCCAGGGACTAGCGGGGGGGACCCCCTCTTTTACAATGAGCAGTTCTTC. Residues: CASSPPGTSGGDPLFYNEQFF.

This clonotype was recorded once. This chain connects TRBV5-6 to TRBJ2-3; 8 nucleotides match TRBD2. CDR3 length: 16 residues. Trimming cost V 4 bases and J 4 bases; bases outside gene matches: 11. Germline V gene lookup returns CDR1 SGHDT and CDR2 YYEEEE. The DNA of the CDR3 is TGTGCCAGCAGCCTACGCAGCGGGGGCCTTCCAGATACGCAGTATTTT. Translation gives CASSLRSGGLPDTQYF. The variable domain in full, completed from reference TRBV5-6 and TRBJ2-3, reads DAGVTQSPTHLIKTRGQQVTLRCSPKSGHDTVSWYQQALGQGPQFIFQYYEEEERQRGNFPDRFSGHQFPNYSSELNVNALLLGDSALYLCASSLRSGGLPDTQYFGPGTRLTVL.

As regards this clonotype: The germline gene is not matched at one end of the junction; a read error may be the cause. For the CDR3, the DNA is TGTGCCATCAGTGAGGAGGGGGGTTTTTCCTTC. Protein: CAISEEGGFSF. V and J are TRBV10-3 and TRBJ2-7; possibly TRBD1 or TRBD2 for D (6 bases each). CDR3 length: 11 amino acids. CDR1 ENHRY and CDR2 SYGVKD come from the germline V gene.

The gene calls are TRBV11-2 and TRBJ2-3; D remains unclear. V was shortened by 3 bases and J by 2 bases, with 9 bases between the two germline ends. Germline V gene data show CDR1 as SGHAT and CDR2 as FQNNGV. The CDR3 has 14 amino acids. This CDR3 is CASSFDPHTDTQYF. In DNA, the CDR3 is TGTGCCAGCAGCTTTGATCCCCACACAGATACGCAGTATTTT.

This clonotype was detected many times. CDR3 amino acids: CASSSTGSDEQYF. In nucleotides, the CDR3 is TGTGCCAGCAGTTCGACCGGGAGCGACGAGCAGTACTTC. The V gene is TRBV6-6, the J gene TRBJ2-7; perhaps TRBD2 as D (6 bases). CDR1 MNHNY and CDR2 SVGAGI come from the germline V gene (reference sequence). The CDR3 totals 13 residues. The V gene lost 4 bases and the J gene lost 5 bases, with 12 bases spanning the gap.

The chain combines TRBV7-9 with TRBJ2-3; unclear D gene. V lost 5 bases and J lost 0, with 15 bases in between. Germline CDR1 SEHNR, CDR2 FQNEAQ (reference sequence). CDR3 length: 16 residues. Written as DNA, the CDR3 is TGTGCCAGCAGCCCCTCCTTGTCTACTAGCACAGATACGCAGTATTTT. It specifies CASSPSLSTSTDTQYF.

V is TRBV5-1 and J is TRBJ2-1; 8 bases map to TRBD1. The CDR3 contains 15 residues. Germline lookup yields CDR1 SGHRS and CDR2 YFSETQ. Trimming took 0 bases from V and 5 from J; bases not matched to a gene: 4. The CDR3: CASSLGTGPNNEQFF. In DNA, the CDR3 is TGCGCCAGCAGCTTGGGGACAGGGCCCAACAATGAGCAGTTCTTC. The full variable domain, in which reference TRBV5-1 and TRBJ2-1 provide the parts outside the CDR3, is KAGVTQTPRYLIKTRGQQVTLSCSPISGHRSVSWYQQTPGQGLQFLFEYFSETQRNKGNFPGRFSGRQFSNSRSEMNVSTLELGDSALYLCASSLGTGPNNEQFFGPGTRLTVL.

This clonotype was counted only a few times. CDR3 residues: CATESSSSSSGLAKNIQYF. As DNA, the CDR3 is TGTGCCACCGAGTCGTCTAGTTCATCATCAGGGTTGGCCAAAAACATTCAGTACTTC. The chain combines TRBV15 with TRBJ2-4; possible D gene TRBD1, 5 bases. CDR1 is LNHNV, CDR2 YYDKDF, per germline (reference sequence). The CDR3 loop spans 19 amino acids. Trimming took off 8 bases at V and 1 base at J, with 27 bases between the two ends.

The V and J genes are TRBV20-1 and TRBJ1-2; D unresolved. V was pared by 5 bases and J by 8 bases, with 15 bases between. The CDR3 sequence is 12 residues long. The germline gives CDR1 DFQATT, CDR2 SNEGSKA (reference sequence). CDR3 sequence reads: CSAPPDRTGYTF. For the CDR3, the DNA is TGCAGTGCTCCCCCGGACCGCACGGGCTACACCTTC.

This clonotype showed up just a few times. This chain connects TRBV20-1 to TRBJ2-1, with D uncertain. This CDR3 comprises 11 residues. Germline V gives CDR1 DFQATT, CDR2 SNEGSKA (reference sequence). Trimming stripped 7 bases from V and 5 bases from J, with 9 bases between. In DNA, the CDR3 is TGCAGTGTAGGTAGGAACAATGAGCAGTTCTTC. This encodes CSVGRNNEQFF.

This clonotype appeared a few times. The V call is TRBV20-1, the J call TRBJ1-1; 8 bases match TRBD1. After removal of 5 bases from V and 1 base from J, the junction contained 9 bases not matched to a gene. The V gene's germline CDR1 is DFQATT and CDR2 SNEGSKA (reference sequence). The CDR3 contains 15 residues. The CDR3 sequence is CSAWTGFMENTEAFF. In DNA, the CDR3 is TGCAGTGCTTGGACAGGGTTCATGGAGAACACTGAAGCTTTCTTT.

This clonotype was picked up a small number of times. This sequence joins TRBV7-2 and TRBJ2-2; D not resolved. The CDR3 covers 14 residues. Germline CDR1 reads SGHTA; CDR2 reads FQGNSA. Trimming removed 1 base from V and 5 bases from J, with 8 bases in between. The CDR3 DNA reads as TGTGCCAGCAGCTTAGGTCTGTGGACCGGGGAGCTGTTTTTT. It is translated as CASSLGLWTGELFF.

This clonotype was counted between two and nine times. The CDR3 here is CSASSAGLAHEQYF. CDR3 nucleotides: TGCAGTGCTAGTAGCGCAGGACTGGCCCACGAGCAGTACTTC. J is TRBJ2-7 and V is TRBV20-1, with D perhaps matching TRBD2 (5 bases). The germline V gene has CDR1 DFQATT and CDR2 SNEGSKA (reference sequence). This CDR3 has 14 amino acids. V was cut by 3 bases and J by 5 bases, with 17 bases left in between.